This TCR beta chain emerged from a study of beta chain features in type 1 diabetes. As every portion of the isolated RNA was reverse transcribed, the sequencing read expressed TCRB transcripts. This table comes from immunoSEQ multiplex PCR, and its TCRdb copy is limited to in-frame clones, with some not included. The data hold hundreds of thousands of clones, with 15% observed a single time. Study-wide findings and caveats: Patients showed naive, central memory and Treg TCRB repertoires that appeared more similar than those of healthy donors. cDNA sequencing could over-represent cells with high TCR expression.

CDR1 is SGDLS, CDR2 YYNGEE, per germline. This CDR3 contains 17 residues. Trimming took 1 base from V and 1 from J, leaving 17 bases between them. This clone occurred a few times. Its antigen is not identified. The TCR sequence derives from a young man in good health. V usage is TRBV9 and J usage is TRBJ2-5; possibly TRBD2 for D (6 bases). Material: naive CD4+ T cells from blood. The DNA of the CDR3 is TGTGCCAGCAGCGTATGGAGAGGAGGGGCGTTCCAAGAGACCCAGTACTTC. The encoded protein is CASSVWRGGAFQETQYF. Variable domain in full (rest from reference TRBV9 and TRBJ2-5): DSGVTQTPKHLITATGQRVTLRCSPRSGDLSVYWYQQSLDQGLQFLIQYYNGEERAKGNILERFSAQQFPDLHSELNLSSLELGDSALYFCASSVWRGGAFQETQYFGPGTRLLVL.